This T cell receptor beta chain was documented in a study of T cell responses to AZD1222 COVID-19 vaccine. This clone was counted a few times. Assay: immunoSEQ multiplex PCR; the TCRdb copy retains only in-frame clones and omits some. The sample includes 95,000 to 150,000 clones, approximately 90% of them seen just once. Germline lookup yields CDR1 SSHAT and CDR2 FNYEAQ (reference sequence). V lost 5 bases and J lost 10; bases outside the gene matches: 18. The CDR3 contains 17 residues. The origin of this receptor is an adult in good health. The chain couples TRBV7-7 to TRBJ1-4; 8 bases line up with TRBD1. The sample in question was peripheral blood, obtained on day 0 of AZD1222 vaccination. As DNA, the CDR3 is TGTGCCAGCAGCCCTCACCTTCCCGGGACAGGTCTTGGAAAACTGTTTTTT. Translation: CASSPHLPGTGLGKLFF.